These 24 T cell receptor beta chains came from one sample sequenced in a study of cytomegalovirus exposure and HLA in healthy donors. Researchers ran the PCR with 60 Vbeta and 13 Jbeta primers. Repertoires were generated with immunoSEQ multiplex PCR, while TCRdb's copy carries only in-frame clones and drops some. The table records 150,000 or so clones, 60% to 75% of them present only once. Sequencing was carried out using PBMCs. Receptors were obtained from a man between 18 and 29 years old in good health and CMV-seronegative.

V is TRBV30 and J is TRBJ2-7; TRBD2 matches at 15 bases. Germline CDR1 is GTSNPN and CDR2 is SVGIG (reference sequence). With V trimmed by 4 bases and J by 2 bases, 9 bases remained unmatched. The CDR3 runs to 17 residues. The CDR3 DNA follows: TGTGCCTGGACCCCTTGGAGGACTAGCGGGGGGGCCTACGAGCAGTACTTC. Translation: CAWTPWRTSGGAYEQYF. Full variable domain (missing parts from reference TRBV30 and TRBJ2-7): SQTIHQWPATLVQPVGSPLSLECTVEGTSNPNLYWYRQAAGRGLQLLFYSVGIGQISSEVPQNLSASRPQDRQFILSSKKLLLSDSGFYLCAWTPWRTSGGAYEQYFGPGTRLTVT.

The rearrangement uses TRBV5-1 and TRBJ1-4, with D possibly TRBD1 on 6 matching bases. Germline V gives CDR1 SGHRS, CDR2 YFSETQ. The CDR3 totals 15 residues. With 0 bases removed from V and 5 bases from J, the gap between germline ends came to 11 bases. Here the CDR3 reads CASSLVGAGNEKLFF. CDR3 nucleotide sequence: TGCGCCAGCAGCTTGGTGGGGGCCGGCAATGAAAAACTGTTTTTT.

This chain uses TRBV6-1 with TRBJ1-2; a weak D match, TRBD1 (5 bases). Germline lookup yields CDR1 MNHNS and CDR2 SASEGT. The length of the CDR3 is 15 residues. Deletions cut 5 bases from V and 4 bases from J, with 17 bases between. For the CDR3, the DNA is TGTGCCAGCAGTTCCCATGGGGGGAAGATCTATGGCTACACCTTC. This encodes CASSSHGGKIYGYTF.

The chain is built from TRBV19 and TRBJ1-1; 7 positions match TRBD1. The CDR3 is 14 residues long. V gave up 9 bases and J gave up 1 base; unmatched junction bases: 8. Germline lookup yields CDR1 LNHDA and CDR2 SQIVND (reference sequence). The CDR3 here is CASKWDSRNTEAFF. The CDR3 region has the DNA TGTGCCAGCAAATGGGACAGTAGGAACACTGAAGCTTTCTTT. Filled out from reference TRBV19 and TRBJ1-1, the complete variable domain reads DGGITQSPKYLFRKEGQNVTLSCEQNLNHDAMYWYRQDPGQGLRLIYYSQIVNDFQKGDIAEGYSVSREKKESFPLTVTSAQKNPTAFYLCASKWDSRNTEAFFGQGTRLTVV.

The chain is built from TRBV7-9 and TRBJ1-2; a weak D match, TRBD1 (5 bases). Trimming pared 3 bases from V and 6 bases from J, leaving 8 bases between. CDR1 SEHNR and CDR2 FQNEAQ come from the germline V gene (reference sequence). This CDR3 has 12 amino acids. The chain's CDR3 is CASSLRGDGYTF. CDR3 nucleotide sequence: TGTGCCAGCAGCTTGCGGGGGGATGGCTACACCTTC.

This sequence joins TRBV7-3 and TRBJ2-7, with a possible D match to TRBD2 (6 bases). The CDR3 contains 14 residues. Looked up from germline, CDR1 is SGHTA and CDR2 is FQGTGA. V lost 5 bases and J lost 4, with 15 bases in between. The CDR3 here is CASSPGGGDYEQYF. The CDR3 nucleotides are TGTGCCAGCAGCCCCGGTGGCGGGGATTACGAGCAGTACTTC.

The sample holds a few counts of this clone. CDR3 region: CASSYPGLNTEAFF. The DNA for the CDR3 is TGTGCCAGCAGTTACCCGGGTCTGAACACTGAAGCTTTCTTT. V gene TRBV6-5 combines with J gene TRBJ1-1; D is undetermined. V gave up 2 bases and J gave up 0 bases, with 7 bases separating them. From germline, CDR1 is MNHEY and CDR2 SVGAGI. This CDR3 has 14 amino acids.

The J gene is TRBJ1-5, the V gene TRBV15; 8 nucleotides match TRBD1. This CDR3 comprises 16 residues. In germline, CDR1 is LNHNV, CDR2 YYDKDF (reference sequence). The V gene end was trimmed by 4 bases and the J gene end by 2 bases; junction bases not matched to a gene: 7. The CDR3 sequence: CATSTQDREGNQPQHF. CDR3 nucleotides: TGTGCCACCAGCACCCAGGACAGGGAGGGCAATCAGCCCCAGCATTTT.

This chain connects TRBV15 to TRBJ1-3; possibly TRBD1 for D (6 bases). This CDR3 spans 16 amino acids. The germline V gene has CDR1 LNHNV and CDR2 YYDKDF (reference sequence). The V gene lost 4 bases and the J gene lost 1 base, with 14 bases spanning the gap. Here the CDR3 reads CATSKRQVGSGNTIYF. The CDR3 nucleotides read TGTGCCACCAGCAAAAGACAGGTCGGTTCTGGAAACACCATATATTTT.

The chain is built from TRBV2 and TRBJ1-1; 7 bases are shared with TRBD1. There are 17 residues in the CDR3. Trimming at V came to 0 bases and at J to 1 base, leaving 8 bases not matched to a gene. Germline V gene sequence: CDR1 SNHLY, CDR2 FYNNEI. The CDR3 DNA reads as TGTGCCAGCAGTGAAGCGCGTATTAGGACAGGGAACACTGAAGCTTTCTTT. This encodes CASSEARIRTGNTEAFF.

The rearrangement joins TRBV18 to TRBJ2-5; D gene uncertain. The CDR3 totals 13 residues. V gave up 3 bases and J gave up 4 bases, with 9 bases separating them. The germline gives CDR1 KGHSH, CDR2 LQKENI. CDR3 in DNA: TGTGCCAGCTCACCCAACACGGGAGAGACCCAGTACTTC. Translation gives CASSPNTGETQYF. The entire variable domain, with the rest obtained from reference TRBV18 and TRBJ2-5, is as follows: NAGVMQNPRHLVRRRGQEARLRCSPMKGHSHVYWYRQLPEEGLKFMVYLQKENIIDESGMPKERFSAEFPKEGPSILRIQQVVRGDSAAYFCASSPNTGETQYFGPGTRLLVL.

The table lists this clone with a few counts. The rearrangement joins TRBV28 to TRBJ1-2, with 9 bases identical to TRBD1. Germline CDR1 reads MDHEN; CDR2 reads SYDVKM. V trimming: 5 bases; J trimming: 0 bases; junction bases outside the gene matches: 4. There are 15 residues in the CDR3. The CDR3 region is CASSETGGTNYGYTF. The CDR3, as DNA: TGTGCCAGCAGTGAGACAGGGGGAACTAACTATGGCTACACCTTC.

The genes are TRBV6-4 and TRBJ2-3, with D hard to call. Trimming removed 0 bases from V and 2 bases from J, with 3 bases in between. The CDR3 covers 13 residues. Germline-derived CDR1 and CDR2 are MRHNA and SNTAGT. In DNA form, the CDR3 reads TGTGCCAGCAGTGACTCGGCCACAGATACGCAGTATTTT. It translates to CASSDSATDTQYF.

The CDR3: CASSKKGGRNQPQHF. The DNA of the CDR3 is TGTGCCAGTAGCAAAAAGGGAGGCCGCAATCAGCCCCAGCATTTT. The V call is TRBV19, the J call TRBJ1-5; D unclear. The CDR3 has 15 residues. Per germline, CDR1 LNHDA and CDR2 SQIVND (reference sequence). V gave up 6 bases and J gave up 2 bases, with 14 bases separating them.

The V call is TRBV18, the J call TRBJ1-1; D not resolved. V lost 1 base and J 1 base, leaving 10 bases between the germline ends. From germline, CDR1 is KGHSH and CDR2 LQKENI. The CDR3 sequence is 15 residues long. CDR3 amino acids: CASSPLGSKNTEAFF. CDR3 in DNA: TGTGCCAGCTCACCACTAGGTAGCAAGAACACTGAAGCTTTCTTT.

The V call is TRBV5-4, the J call TRBJ2-3; 10 positions match TRBD2. The length of the CDR3 is 15 residues. The J segment lost 3 bases and the V segment lost 7 bases, leaving 8 bases of the junction unmatched. Germline lookup yields CDR1 SGHNT and CDR2 YYREEE (reference sequence). This CDR3 reads CASRRTSGDTDTQYF. The CDR3 DNA follows: TGTGCCAGCCGCCGAACTAGCGGGGATACAGATACGCAGTATTTT.

V gene TRBV7-9 combines with J gene TRBJ2-6; D is perhaps TRBD2 (6 bases). Deletions cut 7 bases from V and 0 bases from J, with 19 bases between. CDR3 length equals 18 residues. Germline V lookup: CDR1 SEHNR, CDR2 FQNEAQ (reference sequence). The CDR3 spells CASNSRSGGGSGANVLTF. The CDR3 DNA sequence: TGTGCCAGCAACTCTAGGTCCGGGGGTGGCTCTGGGGCCAACGTCCTGACTTTC.

On this clone: This clone may be a read error of a much larger clone one base away. The genes are TRBV7-2 and TRBJ2-1; D possibly corresponds to TRBD2 (6 bases). In germline, CDR1 is SGHTA, CDR2 FQGNSA. The CDR3 has 15 amino acids. V was pared by 5 bases and J by 0 bases, with 11 bases between. Here the CDR3 reads CASSPNGGSYNEQFF. The CDR3 DNA follows: TGTGCCAGCAGCCCTAACGGGGGCTCCTACAATGAGCAGTTCTTC.

On this clone itself: An end of the junction differs from the germline gene, which may be a read error. The chain links TRBV7-2 to TRBJ2-5; maybe TRBD1 (7 bases). The CDR3 has 14 amino acids. The germline V gene encodes CDR1 SGHTA and CDR2 FQGNSA. The CDR3 DNA reads TGTGCCAGCAGCTATCGGACAGGCCGGGAGACCCGGTACTTC. It encodes CASSYRTGRETRYF.

The V call is TRBV27, the J call TRBJ2-3, with TRBD2 identical over 7 bases. Germline-derived CDR1 and CDR2 are MNHEY and SMNVEV (reference sequence). This CDR3 has 14 residues. V lost 6 bases and J lost 5; bases outside the gene matches: 8. The CDR3 coding sequence is TGTGCCAGCAGGCAGCGGGGTTATGGAGATACGCAGTATTTT. It translates to CASRQRGYGDTQYF.

The chain carries TRBV5-5 and TRBJ1-5, with a possible D match to TRBD1 (5 bases). The length of the CDR3 is 13 residues. Per germline, CDR1 SGHKS and CDR2 YYEKEE (reference sequence). Trimming removed 2 bases at V and 8 bases at J, with 11 bases between. Here the CDR3 reads CASSFSGWKPQHF. CDR3 sequence (DNA): TGTGCCAGCAGCTTTTCAGGGTGGAAGCCCCAGCATTTT.

The chain is built from TRBV11-2 and TRBJ2-2, with 9 bases fitting TRBD1. After removal of 5 bases from V and 1 base from J, the junction contained 11 bases not matched to a gene. The CDR3 loop spans 18 amino acids. Germline assignment: CDR1 SGHAT and CDR2 FQNNGV. The CDR3 region is CASSPWPRDRVNTGELFF. The CDR3 region has the DNA TGTGCCAGCAGCCCCTGGCCCCGGGACAGGGTGAACACCGGGGAGCTGTTTTTT.

In DNA form, the CDR3 reads TGTGCCAGCAGCTGGCGGGGGATGAACACCGGGGAGCTGTTTTTT. Residues: CASSWRGMNTGELFF. The rearrangement links TRBV5-6 to TRBJ2-2, with 7 bases identical to TRBD2. The CDR3 covers 15 residues. V dropped 3 bases and J dropped 1; count of bases not matched to a gene: 3. Germline V lookup: CDR1 SGHDT, CDR2 YYEEEE.

The V and J genes are TRBV7-3 and TRBJ1-1; 11 nucleotides match TRBD1. The J segment lost 4 bases and the V segment lost 2 bases, leaving 6 bases of the junction unmatched. Germline lookup yields CDR1 SGHTA and CDR2 FQGTGA. CDR3 length: 16 amino acids. The CDR3 is CASSLLGQGVATEAFF. The DNA of the CDR3 is TGTGCCAGCAGCTTACTGGGACAGGGGGTCGCCACTGAAGCTTTCTTT.